Listed below are T cell receptor beta chains from one sample, sequenced in a study of blood T cell repertoires in COVID-19. Sequencing was performed with immunoSEQ multiplex PCR; in TCRdb, only in-frame clones are kept and a portion is missing. The sample contains 30,000 to 40,000 clones, approximately 85% of which appear only once. The specimen sequenced was peripheral blood. Receptors originate from a man in his 60s with active or convalescent COVID-19. The CDR3 runs from the conserved cysteine through the conserved F or W. The D gene is left open where the match is weak. The size entry is marked missing in some rows and otherwise reads once, few, many or a size class.

. | TRBJ1-1 | . | TRBV18 | TGTGCCAGCTCACTTGACATGAACACTGAAGCTTTCTTT | CASSLDMNTEAFF
once | TRBJ2-3 | . | TRBV29-1 | TGCAGCGTTGTGTGGGGCGCCCTATTAGTGTCGTATTTT | CSVVWGALLVSYF
. | TRBJ1-2 | . | TRBV30 | TGTGCCTGGGTAGGGGCCGCCGGGTATGGCTACACCTTC | CAWVGAAGYGYTF
. | TRBJ1-4 | . | TRBV18 | TGTGCCAGCTCACGGGAAGCGGGTGAAAAACTGTTTTTT | CASSREAGEKLFF
. | TRBJ1-5 | . | TRBV6-5 | TGTGCCACCTTACAGGGATTGAATCAGCCCCAGCATTTT | CATLQGLNQPQHF
. | TRBJ2-3 | . | TRBV19 | TGTGCCAGTAGTCCCAGAGGGTCAGCGGCGCAGTATTTT | CASSPRGSAAQYF
. | TRBJ1-4 | . | TRBV28 | TGTGCCAGCAGCTCTACTCGGGGAGAAAAACTGTTTTTT | CASSSTRGEKLFF
. | TRBJ1-5 | . | TRBV28 | TGTGCCAGCAGCCACAAAGCAGGTGGGCGTCAGCCCCAGCATTTT | CASSHKAGGRQPQHF
. | TRBJ2-1 | TRBD2 | TRBV10-1 | TGCGCCAGCCCTGAGAGAATAGCGGGTAAAAATGAGCAGTTCTTC | CASPERIAGKNEQFF
. | TRBJ2-1 | TRBD2 | TRBV19 | TGTGCCAGTCAGACCTCGGGACTAGCGGGGAATGAGCAGTTCTTC | CASQTSGLAGNEQFF
. | TRBJ1-2 | . | TRBV6-5 | TGTGCCAGCAGTTACCGGGGTGGCAGTGATGGCTACACCTTC | CASSYRGGSDGYTF
. | TRBJ2-3 | TRBD1 | TRBV7-9 | TGTGCCAGCAGACCGGGACAGGGCACAGATACGCAGTATTTT | CASRPGQGTDTQYF
medium-sized | TRBJ2-1 | TRBD2 | TRBV5-6 | TGTGCCAGCAGCTGGACTAGCGGGAGTAGCTATGAGCAGTTCTTC | CASSWTSGSSYEQFF
. | TRBJ2-3 | . | TRBV3-1/TRBV3-2 | TGTGCCAGCAGCCAAGATGCACTAACCACAGATACGCAGTATTTT | CASSQDALTTDTQYF
once | TRBJ1-2 | TRBD1 | TRBV7-8 | TGTGCCAGCAGCTGGTATGACAGGGGGCTAGATGGCTACACCTTC | CASSWYDRGLDGYTF
. | TRBJ2-2 | . | TRBV25-1 | TGTGCCAGCAGTGAATTCCATTACTCAGTTGGGGCTGCCGGGGAGCTGTTTTTT | CASSEFHYSVGAAGELFF
. | TRBJ1-2 | . | TRBV3-1/TRBV3-2 | TGTGCCAGCAGCCTCGGCTATGGCTACACCTTC | CASSLGYGYTF
. | TRBJ2-1 | TRBD2 | TRBV3-1/TRBV3-2 | TGTGCCAGCAGGAGCGGGACTAGCGGGGGGGCAGATGATGAGCAGTTCTTC | CASRSGTSGGADDEQFF
. | TRBJ1-3 | . | TRBV7-9 | TGTGCCAGCAGCTTTGGGCAGGGAAGCTCTGGAAACACCATATATTTT | CASSFGQGSSGNTIYF
. | TRBJ1-6 | TRBD1 | TRBV6-5 | TGTGCCAGCACTCGAGGGGGCGTCGATAATTCACCCCTCCACTTT | CASTRGGVDNSPLHF
few | TRBJ1-4 | . | TRBV2 | TGTGCCAGCAGTGAATACGGGGGGAAATGGGAAAAACTGTTTTTT | CASSEYGGKWEKLFF
. | TRBJ2-3 | TRBD2 | TRBV11-2 | TGTGCCAGCAGTCCATGGACGGGGGGGCGGCCAGATACGCAGTATTTT | CASSPWTGGRPDTQYF
. | TRBJ2-1 | TRBD2 | TRBV19 | TGTGCCAGTAGCCAACTAGCGGGGAGGTTGAATGAGCAGTTCTTC | CASSQLAGRLNEQFF
. | TRBJ2-1 | TRBD1 | TRBV7-8 | TGTGCCAGCAGCGTCACCAGGGGGCTATACAATGAGCAGTTCTTC | CASSVTRGLYNEQFF
. | TRBJ1-3 | TRBD1 | TRBV4-3 | TGCGCCAGCAGCCACCAGACAGGGACAGAAGGAAACACCATATATTTT | CASSHQTGTEGNTIYF
. | TRBJ2-6 | . | TRBV14 | TGTGCCAGCAGCAAGGGACACAGCTCTGGGGCCAACGTCCTGACTTTC | CASSKGHSSGANVLTF
. | TRBJ2-3 | . | TRBV6-2/TRBV6-3 | TGTGCCAGCAGTTACGTCCGGGTTAGCACAGATACGCAGTATTTT | CASSYVRVSTDTQYF
. | TRBJ2-1 | TRBD2 | TRBV10-3 | TGTGCCATCAGTGGGGCTAGCGGGAAAGGAGTTGAGCAGTTCTTC | CAISGASGKGVEQFF
. | TRBJ1-3 | . | TRBV4-1 | TGCGCCAGCAGCCGGCAGGGCGCGTCTGGAAACACCATATATTTT | CASSRQGASGNTIYF
. | TRBJ1-4 | TRBD1 | TRBV4-3 | TGCGCCAGCAGCGTATTGGGACAGGGGGCAACTAATGAAAAACTGTTTTTT | CASSVLGQGATNEKLFF
. | TRBJ2-3 | . | TRBV10-3 | TGTGCCTCTCGGTCGGAGGTAGAAGATACGCAGTATTTT | CASRSEVEDTQYF
. | TRBJ2-5 | TRBD1 | TRBV3-1/TRBV3-2 | TGTGCCAGCAGCCGAGATGACAGGGGAGTTAGGGTAGAGACCCAGTACTTC | CASSRDDRGVRVETQYF
. | TRBJ2-1 | TRBD2 | TRBV4-3 | TGCGCCAGCAGCCAAGATAGGTGGGAGGGATACAATGAGCAGTTCTTC | CASSQDRWEGYNEQFF
. | TRBJ2-3 | TRBD1 | TRBV24-1 | TGTGCCACCAGTGAGCCTAGACAGGGGCCAGATACGCAGTATTTT | CATSEPRQGPDTQYF
. | TRBJ1-2 | . | TRBV28 | TGTGCCAGCAGTTTAGCAGGGCTTCACAACTATGGCTACACCTTC | CASSLAGLHNYGYTF
. | TRBJ2-1 | TRBD2 | TRBV19 | TGTGCCAGTAGTAAACTAGCGGCCCAATACAATGAGCAGTTCTTC | CASSKLAAQYNEQFF
. | TRBJ1-6 | TRBD1 | TRBV7-9 | TGTGCCAGCAGCTCTAGGACAGGGGGAAATTCACCCCTCCACTTT | CASSSRTGGNSPLHF
. | TRBJ2-1 | TRBD1 | TRBV6-2/TRBV6-3 | TGTGCCAGCAGTAAGACAGGGTCCGGGTACAATGAGCAGTTCTTC | CASSKTGSGYNEQFF
. | TRBJ1-2 | TRBD1 | TRBV7-8 | TGTGCCAGCAGCTTAGGGGGGCCCGGGACAGGGAAGTATGGCTACACCTTC | CASSLGGPGTGKYGYTF
. | TRBJ2-1 | TRBD2 | TRBV19 | TGTGCCAGTAGCGAGATGCCGAGGGGCGGGAGCTCCTACAATGAGCAGTTCTTC | CASSEMPRGGSSYNEQFF